This T cell receptor beta chain emerged from a study of cytomegalovirus exposure and HLA in healthy donors. Study in general: Researchers found that less than 90% of 350 to 500 genotyped donors fell within the Caucasian-associated ancestry cluster. Overall study results and limits: Earlier analysis found most TCR beta V segments productive about 87% or about 30% of the time. The study recorded about 160 TCR beta chains that were cytomegalovirus-associated. Presence/absence comparisons presumed near-even sequencing depth among donors.

The CDR3 spans 16 residues. Trimming at V came to 3 bases and at J to 1 base, leaving 5 bases not matched to a gene. Germline V CDR1 and CDR2: MGHRA, YSYEKL. Amplification used 60 Vbeta primers and 13 Jbeta primers. Sequencing was performed with immunoSEQ multiplex PCR; in TCRdb, only in-frame clones are kept and a portion is missing. The top ten hold less than 9% of the sample, which has a few hundred thousand clones, about 81% seen once. With regard to this clone: Its specificity is not known.

The sample was PBMCs. The V gene is TRBV4-1, the J gene TRBJ2-2; 7 nucleotides line up with TRBD1. The source is an older woman in good health and CMV-seropositive. CDR3 bases: TGCGCCAGCAGCCACCAAGACAGGGTGAACACCGGGGAGCTGTTTTTT. It translates to CASSHQDRVNTGELFF.